This entry describes one T cell receptor (beta chain). Its antigen remains unidentified. At the time of sampling, donors were nominally healthy, though unrecorded immune exposures were likely. This sample is part of a study of cytomegalovirus exposure and HLA in healthy donors. The study's findings and limits: Across donors, sequencing depth was assumed by presence/absence analyses to be roughly uniform.

Researchers ran the PCR with 60 Vbeta and 13 Jbeta primers. The method was immunoSEQ multiplex PCR; TCRdb's version includes in-frame clones alone and lacks a portion of them. The repertoire holds some 160,000 clones, with around 88% as singletons. Material for sequencing was PBMCs. The clonotype comes from a woman under 30 in good health and CMV-seronegative.

The CDR3 loop is CAVRLQGFKANYGYTF. The CDR3 bases are TGTGCAGTAAGATTACAGGGGTTCAAAGCTAACTATGGCTACACCTTC. This chain connects TRBV7-9 to TRBJ1-2; 7 bases line up with TRBD1. This CDR3 contains 16 residues. The germline V gene has CDR1 SEHNR and CDR2 FQNEAQ (reference sequence).